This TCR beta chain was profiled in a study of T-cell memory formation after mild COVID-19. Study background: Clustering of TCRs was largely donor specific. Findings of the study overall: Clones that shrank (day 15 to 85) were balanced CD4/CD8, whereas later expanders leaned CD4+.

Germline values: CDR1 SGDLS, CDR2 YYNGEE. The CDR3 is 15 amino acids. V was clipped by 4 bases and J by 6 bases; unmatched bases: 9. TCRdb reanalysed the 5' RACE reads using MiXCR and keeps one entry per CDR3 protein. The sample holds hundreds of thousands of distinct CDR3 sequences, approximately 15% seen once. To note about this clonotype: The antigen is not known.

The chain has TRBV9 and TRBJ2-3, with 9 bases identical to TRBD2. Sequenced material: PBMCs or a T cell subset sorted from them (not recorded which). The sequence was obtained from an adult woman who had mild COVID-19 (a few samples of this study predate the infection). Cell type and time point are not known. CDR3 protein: CASSRWREGRDTQYF. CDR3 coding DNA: TGTGCCAGCAGCCGCTGGCGGGAGGGCCGTGATACGCAGTATTTT.